This T cell receptor beta chain was identified in a study of OX40 agonist ivuxolimab in advanced cancers. Points on this clone: Antigen: not known.

J lost 3 bases, V lost 5 bases, and 12 bases had no gene match. Germline lookup yields CDR1 SEHNR and CDR2 FQNEAQ (reference sequence). The CDR3 is made up of 17 amino acids. Clones were sequenced by immunoSEQ multiplex PCR, and TCRdb holds only the in-frame ones, with some missing. The sample yields roughly 27,000 clones, around 86% seen once. Whole-study results and caveats: Patients with a partial response at 0.1-3.0 mg/kg had among the lowest clonal expansion.

The timepoints at which blood was sampled were baseline, cycle 4 day 1, and cycle 7 day 1. This chain connects TRBV7-9 to TRBJ2-3, with 9 positions matching TRBD2. The clonotype originates from an adult with an advanced solid tumor such as melanoma, head and neck, liver or kidney cancer. The specimen comprised CD4+ or CD8+ T cells sorted from blood, sampled in a trial of the OX40 agonist ivuxolimab. The CDR3 DNA follows: TGTGCCAGCAGCCCAGTGGCGGGGGGGCTTTTTACAGATACGCAGTATTTT. Its translation: CASSPVAGGLFTDTQYF.